What follows are 5 T cell receptor beta chains derived from one specimen sequenced in a study of blood T cell repertoires in COVID-19. The table came from immunoSEQ multiplex PCR; TCRdb's copy has only in-frame clones and leaves some out. The table shows approximately 180,000 clones, with 87% occurring only once. Sequenced material: peripheral blood. The origin of the receptors is a woman between 50 and 59 years old with acute or convalescent COVID-19.

V and J are TRBV2 and TRBJ2-3; TRBD2 matches 12 bases. V lost 6 bases to trimming and J lost 7 bases; unmatched junction nucleotides: 5. The germline V gene encodes CDR1 SNHLY and CDR2 FYNNEI. CDR3 length: 14 residues. The DNA of the CDR3 is TGTGCCAGCAGGAGGACTAGCGGGACATATACGCAGTATTTT. Protein: CASRRTSGTYTQYF.

The chain uses TRBV30 and TRBJ1-6; possibly TRBD1 for D (6 bases). There are 15 residues in the CDR3. The ends were cut back, 7 bases at V and 1 base at J, with 14 bases in the middle. Per germline, CDR1 GTSNPN and CDR2 SVGIG (reference sequence). In DNA, the CDR3 is TGTGCCTCCACAGGGTTTGAGTCCTATAATTCACCCCTCCACTTT. Translation: CASTGFESYNSPLHF. Full variable domain (outside the CDR3, taken from reference TRBV30 and TRBJ1-6): SQTIHQWPATLVQPVGSPLSLECTVEGTSNPNLYWYRQAAGRGLQLLFYSVGIGQISSEVPQNLSASRPQDRQFILSSKKLLLSDSGFYLCASTGFESYNSPLHFGNGTRLTVT.

The chain employs TRBV6-1 and TRBJ2-1, with unresolved D. Trimming cost V 1 base and J 10 bases, with 14 bases left between them. Germline V CDR1 and CDR2: MNHNS, SASEGT. CDR3 length equals 14 residues. In nucleotides, the CDR3 is TGTGCCAGCAGTGAAGGTACTTCAAAGTTGGAGCAGTTCTTC. Its translation is CASSEGTSKLEQFF.

The V call is TRBV3-1 (or the pseudogene TRBV3-2), the J call TRBJ1-1, with 8 bases matching TRBD1. CDR1 is LGHDT, CDR2 YNNKEL, per germline (reference sequence). The V and J ends lost 4 bases and 4 bases, in that order; junction bases with no gene match: 11. CDR3 length: 16 residues. The CDR3 sequence: CASSRTGQVTGTEAFF. The CDR3 bases are TGTGCCAGCAGCCGAACGGGACAGGTTACGGGCACTGAAGCTTTCTTT.

This clone showed up just a few times. The J gene is TRBJ1-2, the V gene TRBV19; TRBD1 might be the D (5 bases). Germline-derived CDR1 and CDR2 are LNHDA and SQIVND (reference sequence). The CDR3 extends over 14 amino acids. Trimming shortened V by 6 bases and J by 1 base, and 12 bases separated the two germline ends. CDR3 in DNA: TGTGCCAGTAGCGACAGTCTTATTAACTATGGCTACACCTTC. This encodes CASSDSLINYGYTF. The entire variable domain, with the rest obtained from reference TRBV19 and TRBJ1-2, is as follows: DGGITQSPKYLFRKEGQNVTLSCEQNLNHDAMYWYRQDPGQGLRLIYYSQIVNDFQKGDIAEGYSVSREKKESFPLTVTSAQKNPTAFYLCASSDSLINYGYTFGSGTRLTVV.